This T cell receptor (beta chain) was recorded in a study of shared clonotypes between healthy human individuals. Regarding this clone: Its target is unknown.

Germline V gene data show CDR1 as LGHNA and CDR2 as YSLEER. The CDR3 runs 14 residues. Between the trimmed V and J ends, which lost 6 bases and 2 bases, there was a span of 12 bases. Regarding the study as a whole: Generally, naive subsets (rather than memory subsets) showed larger estimated richness.

The method was immunoSEQ multiplex PCR; TCRdb's version includes in-frame clones alone and lacks a portion of them. The sample shows a few million clones, more than 90% of them seen only once. The rearrangement links TRBV4-3 to TRBJ2-3; tentatively, D is TRBD1 (5 bases). Sequenced input: naive CD4+ T cells sorted from blood. As for subset: CD45RA+ positively selected. This clonotype was sampled from a man between 18 and 29 years old in good health. The CDR3 loop reads CASSRQINTDTQYF. The CDR3 coding sequence is TGCGCCAGCAGTCGACAGATCAACACAGATACGCAGTATTTT.